Below, 28 T cell receptor beta chains from the same sample are listed, as sequenced in a study of cytomegalovirus exposure and HLA in healthy donors. Researchers ran the PCR with 60 Vbeta and 13 Jbeta primers. TCRdb's table, derived via immunoSEQ multiplex PCR, lists solely in-frame clones and lacks some. This repertoire shows about 170,000 clones, 70% to 90% found once; its top ten account for less than 2.5%. Sample: PBMCs. The receptors were sampled from a male donor in good health and CMV-seronegative.

This chain links TRBV7-6 with TRBJ2-3, with TRBD2 identical over 7 bases. The CDR3 is 15 residues long. With V trimmed by 5 bases and J by 5 bases, 10 bases remained unmatched. The germline CDR1 and CDR2 sequences are SGHVS and FNYEAQ. Here the CDR3 reads CASSQILGRGDTQYF. CDR3 sequence (DNA): TGTGCCAGCAGCCAAATACTAGGGAGGGGAGATACGCAGTATTTT.

The chain employs TRBV28 and TRBJ1-5; D is possibly TRBD1 (6 bases). In germline, CDR1 is MDHEN, CDR2 SYDVKM. This CDR3 spans 16 amino acids. Between the trimmed V and J ends, which lost 5 bases and 1 base, there was a span of 15 bases. CDR3 DNA sequence: TGTGCCAGCAGTACCCCAGGGACACGGAGCAATCAGCCCCAGCATTTT. It specifies CASSTPGTRSNQPQHF.

The rearrangement uses TRBV14 and TRBJ2-2, with 10 bases lining up with TRBD2. V lost 8 bases, J lost 4 bases, and 13 bases stayed unmatched. The CDR3 is 17 residues long. The germline V gene encodes CDR1 SGHDN and CDR2 FVKESK. The CDR3: CASSVRAGGPVTGELFF. The DNA of the CDR3 is TGTGCCAGCTCCGTCCGAGCGGGAGGGCCGGTCACCGGGGAGCTGTTTTTT.

The chain couples TRBV30 to TRBJ1-2, with a weak D call TRBD1 (6 bases). Trimming cost V 8 bases and J 6 bases, with 19 bases left between them. The CDR3 extends over 13 amino acids. Germline loops: CDR1 GTSNPN, CDR2 SVGIG (reference sequence). CDR3 amino acids: CASKSDRPDGYTF. The CDR3, as DNA: TGTGCCAGTAAGAGTGACAGGCCTGATGGCTACACCTTC.

This clone has just a few counts. This specimen includes other DNA sequences encoding the same CDR3. The V gene is TRBV4-3, the J gene TRBJ1-4, with TRBD1 matching over 10 bases. The CDR3 is made up of 15 amino acids. Looked up from germline, CDR1 is LGHNA and CDR2 is YSLEER. V shed 0 bases, J shed 5 bases, and the junction held 0 bases outside the gene matches. The CDR3 loop is CASSQEGQGNEKLFF. CDR3 in DNA: TGCGCCAGCAGCCAAGAGGGACAGGGGAATGAAAAACTGTTTTTT.

This clone was counted a few times. The chain has TRBV27 and TRBJ2-3; a possible D gene is TRBD2 (5 bases). CDR3 size: 13 residues. In germline, CDR1 is MNHEY, CDR2 SMNVEV (reference sequence). V lost 1 base to trimming and J lost 6 bases, with 8 bases between them. This CDR3 reads CASSLWESDTQYF. Here the CDR3 DNA reads TGTGCCAGCAGTTTATGGGAGAGCGATACGCAGTATTTT.

The chain joins TRBV30 to TRBJ1-1; D not resolved. Trimming took off 4 bases at V and 8 bases at J, with 8 bases between the two ends. Per germline, CDR1 GTSNPN and CDR2 SVGIG (reference sequence). CDR3 length: 10 amino acids. The DNA of the CDR3 is TGTGCCTGGACCCCGGTCGAAGCTTTCTTT. It yields the protein CAWTPVEAFF.

This clone was seen repeatedly, ten times or more. The chain couples TRBV10-3 to TRBJ2-3, with 9 positions matching TRBD2. Germline values: CDR1 ENHRY, CDR2 SYGVKD. Germline trimming cut 0 bases from V and 3 bases from J; bases unmatched to any gene: 7. The CDR3 contains 17 residues. The CDR3 region has the DNA TGTGCCATCAGTGAGTCCGGCGGCGGGGGGGGTACAGATACGCAGTATTTT. The encoded protein is CAISESGGGGGTDTQYF.

The chain links TRBV11-1 to TRBJ1-1, with D perhaps TRBD1 (5 bases). V dropped 5 bases and J dropped 6 bases, with 16 bases sitting between them. There are 14 residues in the CDR3. Germline CDR1 SGHAT, CDR2 FQDESV (reference sequence). DNA of the CDR3: TGTGCCAGCAGCCCAAACCCAGGGTGGGCTGAAGCTTTCTTT. This codes for CASSPNPGWAEAFF.

The chain joins TRBV6-5 to TRBJ1-3; no reliable D call. Per the germline V gene, CDR1 is MNHEY and CDR2 is SVGAGI. This CDR3 spans 15 amino acids. V was clipped by 2 bases and J by 4 bases, with 12 bases between them. CDR3 nucleotides: TGTGCCAGCAGTTACGGGCCCCCCGGAGGAAACACCATATATTTT. Translated: CASSYGPPGGNTIYF.

This sequence joins TRBV6-5 and TRBJ1-3, with TRBD1 matching over 8 bases. Looked up from germline, CDR1 is MNHEY and CDR2 is SVGAGI. V lost 6 bases to trimming and J lost 7 bases; unmatched junction nucleotides: 5. There are 13 residues in the CDR3. CDR3 bases: TGTGCCAGCAGGCTTACAGGGGGGAACACCATATATTTT. Its translation: CASRLTGGNTIYF.

The chain links TRBV7-6 to TRBJ2-1; the D gene is possibly TRBD2 (6 bases). Germline V gene lookup returns CDR1 SGHVS and CDR2 FNYEAQ. Between the trimmed V and J ends, which lost 5 bases and 5 bases, there was a span of 19 bases. This CDR3 is 16 amino acids long. DNA for the CDR3: TGTGCCAGCAGCATCTCCCCTCGGGGGAACAACAATGAGCAGTTCTTC. It encodes CASSISPRGNNNEQFF.

The chain is built from TRBV23-1 and TRBJ2-7; D perhaps matches TRBD1 (6 bases). TRBV23-1 is reported as an ORF; its role is uncertain. Trimming pared 4 bases from V and 0 bases from J, leaving 10 bases between. The CDR3 is made up of 14 amino acids. CDR3 in DNA: TGCGCCAGCAGTCCACCGGGACACTCCTACGAGCAGTACTTC. It translates to CASSPPGHSYEQYF.

The chain recombines TRBV19 with TRBJ2-7, with 12 bases aligning to TRBD2. CDR1 and CDR2 from the germline V gene are LNHDA and SQIVND (reference sequence). CDR3 length equals 16 residues. The junction had 9 bases not matched to a gene; V was cut back by 5 bases and J by 4 bases. CDR3 in amino acids: CASSPHRTSGIYEQYF. CDR3 nucleotides: TGTGCCAGTAGTCCCCATCGGACTAGCGGGATTTACGAGCAGTACTTC.

This clone was recorded once. The genes are TRBV7-8 and TRBJ1-6; D is uncertain. Trimming took 1 base from V and 0 from J, leaving 4 bases between them. In germline, CDR1 is SGHVS, CDR2 FQNEAQ. The CDR3 is 15 residues long. CDR3 sequence reads: CASSLDSSYNSPLHF. DNA of the CDR3: TGTGCCAGCAGCTTAGACAGCTCCTATAATTCACCCCTCCACTTT.

The chain is built from TRBV15 and TRBJ2-7, with TRBD1 as a possible D gene (6 bases). The CDR3 runs to 16 residues. V was shortened by 4 bases and J by 5 bases, with 21 bases between the two germline ends. Germline V gene data show CDR1 as LNHNV and CDR2 as YYDKDF (reference sequence). Here the CDR3 DNA reads TGTGCCACCAGCACGGCGACAGGTTCGGGTGGGCACGAGCAGTACTTC. Protein sequence: CATSTATGSGGHEQYF. Using reference TRBV15 and TRBJ2-7 for the parts outside the CDR3, the full variable domain is DAMVIQNPRYQVTQFGKPVTLSCSQTLNHNVMYWYQQKSSQAPKLLFHYYDKDFNNEADTPDNFQSRRPNTSFCFLDIRSPGLGDTAMYLCATSTATGSGGHEQYFGPGTRLTVT.

This clone was seen more than once but under ten times. The V and J genes are TRBV6-5 and TRBJ1-4; 8 bases are shared with TRBD1. V gave up 6 bases and J gave up 8 bases; unmatched junction bases: 11. The CDR3 has 15 amino acids. Germline V gene lookup returns CDR1 MNHEY and CDR2 SVGAGI. CDR3 residues: CASRVDRGPFEKLFF. DNA for the CDR3: TGTGCCAGCAGAGTAGACAGGGGCCCTTTCGAAAAACTGTTTTTT.

This clone showed up just once. J is TRBJ2-7 and V is TRBV6-6; no clear D gene. This CDR3 is built from 12 residues. Germline-derived CDR1 and CDR2 are MNHNY and SVGAGI (reference sequence). The V gene lost 6 bases and the J gene lost 6 bases, with 12 bases spanning the gap. The CDR3 loop reads CASSPPAGEQYF. DNA of the CDR3: TGTGCCAGCAGCCCCCCGGCAGGCGAGCAGTACTTC.

A note on this clone: In the same sample, other DNA sequences code for this CDR3. The chain links TRBV27 to TRBJ1-1; a weak D match, TRBD1 (6 bases). V lost 2 bases and J lost 2, with 9 bases in between. Per germline, CDR1 MNHEY and CDR2 SMNVEV (reference sequence). There are 14 residues in the CDR3. The CDR3 spells CASSLAGVNTEAFF. CDR3 DNA: TGTGCCAGCAGTTTAGCAGGGGTAAACACTGAAGCTTTCTTT.

The chain combines TRBV13 with TRBJ1-1; D not resolved. Germline V gives CDR1 PRHDT, CDR2 FYEKMQ (reference sequence). This CDR3 comprises 14 residues. The ends were cut back, 0 bases at V and 0 bases at J, with 5 bases in the middle. The CDR3 here is CASSLGRLNTEAFF. The CDR3, as DNA: TGTGCCAGCAGCTTAGGGCGGCTGAACACTGAAGCTTTCTTT. Looking up the rest from reference TRBV13 and TRBJ1-1 gives the full variable domain: AAGVIQSPRHLIKEKRETATLKCYPIPRHDTVYWYQQGPGQDPQFLISFYEKMQSDKGSIPDRFSAQQFSDYHSELNMSSLELGDSALYFCASSLGRLNTEAFFGQGTRLTVV.

The rearrangement joins TRBV27 to TRBJ2-2; D is possibly TRBD2 (6 bases). Germline-derived CDR1 and CDR2 are MNHEY and SMNVEV (reference sequence). CDR3 length equals 13 residues. V was shortened by 6 bases and J by 7 bases, with 12 bases between the two germline ends. Here the CDR3 DNA reads TGTGCCAGCAGACCAACGGGGGACGGGGAGCTGTTTTTT. It codes for CASRPTGDGELFF.

The chain has TRBV5-4 and TRBJ2-1; D possibly corresponds to TRBD1 (5 bases). Germline values: CDR1 SGHNT, CDR2 YYREEE (reference sequence). The CDR3 covers 13 residues. Trimming removed 0 bases from V and 7 bases from J, with 8 bases in between. CDR3 region: CASSLGTWNEQFF. For the CDR3, the DNA is TGTGCCAGCAGCTTGGGGACATGGAATGAGCAGTTCTTC.

The chain couples TRBV6-5 to TRBJ1-6; maybe TRBD1 (6 bases). Germline V gene lookup returns CDR1 MNHEY and CDR2 SVGAGI. There are 14 residues in the CDR3. The germline V and J ends were trimmed by 5 bases and 5 bases, with 10 bases remaining between them. The CDR3 loop reads CASSTDRNNSPLHF. CDR3 DNA sequence: TGTGCCAGCAGTACGGACAGAAATAATTCACCCCTCCACTTT.

The chain couples TRBV28 to TRBJ2-7; tentative D call: TRBD2 (6 bases). The germline V gene has CDR1 MDHEN and CDR2 SYDVKM. There are 11 residues in the CDR3. V was shortened by 5 bases and J by 7 bases, with 9 bases between the two germline ends. As DNA, the CDR3 is TGTGCCAGCAGTAAGGGGAGGGAGCAGTACTTC. This gives the protein CASSKGREQYF.

The genes are TRBV5-6 and TRBJ2-7; tentatively, D is TRBD1 (7 bases). Trimming left V 4 bases short and J 3 bases short, with 14 bases between. The germline CDR1 and CDR2 sequences are SGHDT and YYEEEE. This CDR3 is built from 14 residues. The CDR3 nucleotides read TGTGCCAGCAGCCTCGGGGGACAGTACTACGAGCAGTACTTC. Translated, it gives CASSLGGQYYEQYF.

As concerns this clone: Other nucleotide sequences from this sample produce the same CDR3. The V gene is TRBV5-1, the J gene TRBJ2-1; D remains ambiguous. Germline loops: CDR1 SGHRS, CDR2 YFSETQ. The CDR3 length is 15 residues. Trimming stripped 1 base from V and 0 bases from J, with 8 bases between. CDR3 nucleotide sequence: TGCGCCAGCAGCTTGTCCGGTTCCTCCTACAATGAGCAGTTCTTC. Its translation is CASSLSGSSYNEQFF.

This chain links TRBV7-3 with TRBJ2-5; 7 nucleotides agree with TRBD2. This CDR3 has 16 amino acids. Germline trimming cut 5 bases from V and 0 bases from J; bases unmatched to any gene: 9. Germline values: CDR1 SGHTA, CDR2 FQGTGA. The CDR3, as DNA: TGTGCCAGCAGCCCCATGGGGGGGGAGTACCAAGAGACCCAGTACTTC. Translating it yields CASSPMGGEYQETQYF.

This chain joins TRBV30 and TRBJ2-1; tentatively, D is TRBD1 (5 bases). From germline, CDR1 is GTSNPN and CDR2 SVGIG (reference sequence). The length of the CDR3 is 13 residues. With 0 bases removed from V and 4 bases from J, the gap between germline ends came to 7 bases. CDR3 amino acids: CAWSVGEYNEQFF. The CDR3 nucleotides are TGTGCCTGGAGTGTAGGGGAATACAATGAGCAGTTCTTC. Full variable domain (remainder filled in from reference TRBV30 and TRBJ2-1): SQTIHQWPATLVQPVGSPLSLECTVEGTSNPNLYWYRQAAGRGLQLLFYSVGIGQISSEVPQNLSASRPQDRQFILSSKKLLLSDSGFYLCAWSVGEYNEQFFGPGTRLTVL.